These 10 T cell receptor beta chains came from one sample sequenced in a study of T cells after yellow fever vaccination. TCRdb ran MiXCR on the 5' RACE reads and lists one entry per CDR3 protein. The sample lists 100,000 to 150,000 distinct CDR3 sequences; about 7% were seen once. The sequenced sample was CD4+ T cells sorted from PBMCs, obtained around 45 days after the first yellow fever vaccination. The receptors shown here come from a man between 18 and 29 years old who received the YFV17D yellow fever vaccine.

This clonotype came up many times. The chain combines TRBV19 with TRBJ2-5; TRBD2 is a possible D gene (6 bases). V was cut by 1 base and J by 1 base, with 13 bases left in between. From germline, CDR1 is LNHDA and CDR2 SQIVND (reference sequence). The CDR3 extends over 16 amino acids. In nucleotides, the CDR3 is TGTGCCAGTAGTATAGCGACGGGGGTCCTCCAAGAGACCCAGTACTTC. It is translated as CASSIATGVLQETQYF.

This clonotype was seen many times. The chain uses TRBV7-2 and TRBJ1-5, with D tentatively TRBD1 (6 bases). CDR3 length: 14 amino acids. V dropped 5 bases and J dropped 7 bases, with 15 bases sitting between them. The germline V gene has CDR1 SGHTA and CDR2 FQGNSA. The CDR3 DNA reads TGTGCCAGCAGCCCCACAGGGTTTGAACAGCCCCAGCATTTT. Residues: CASSPTGFEQPQHF.

At least ten counts were recorded for this clonotype. The V gene is TRBV7-9, the J gene TRBJ1-6; 7 nucleotides agree with TRBD1. Germline assignment: CDR1 SEHNR and CDR2 FQNEAQ (reference sequence). The CDR3 has 15 amino acids. J lost 7 bases, V lost 4 bases, and 7 bases had no gene match. The CDR3 reads CASSSRQGRNSPLHF. As DNA, the CDR3 is TGTGCCAGCAGCTCCCGACAGGGTCGGAATTCACCCCTCCACTTT.

This clonotype was observed many times. V is TRBV9 and J is TRBJ2-3; tentative D call: TRBD2 (5 bases). Germline CDR1 reads SGDLS; CDR2 reads YYNGEE. The CDR3 is 15 amino acids. Trimming cost V 4 bases and J 3 bases, with 15 bases left between them. CDR3 coding DNA: TGTGCCAGCAGCCCCGCTGAGGGATCTACAGATACGCAGTATTTT. Translated, it gives CASSPAEGSTDTQYF.

Many counts were recorded for this clonotype. This chain links TRBV4-2 with TRBJ2-4; possible D gene TRBD1, 5 bases. The ends were cut back, 0 bases at V and 10 bases at J, with 13 bases in the middle. The CDR3 is 14 amino acids. Germline values: CDR1 LGHNA, CDR2 YNFKEQ. The chain's CDR3 is CASSQDKGLEIQYF. CDR3 DNA sequence: TGTGCCAGCAGCCAAGATAAGGGGTTGGAGATTCAGTACTTC.

Concerning this clonotype itself: A much larger clone lies one base from this, so it may be a read error. DNA for the CDR3: TGTGTCAGCAGCAAGGCAGGGGGCACCAGGTACCAAGAGACCCAGTACTTC. This codes for CVSSKAGGTRYQETQYF. The rearrangement links TRBV21-1 to TRBJ2-5; TRBD1 is the table's D call, not checked against the DNA. TRBV21-1 constitutes a pseudogene. CDR3 size: 17 residues.

This clonotype was detected ten times or more. The gene calls are TRBV21-1 and TRBJ2-5; TRBD2, as called in the table, went unchecked against the DNA. TRBV21-1 constitutes a pseudogene. The CDR3 has 16 amino acids. CDR3 bases: TGTGCCAGCAGCGCCCTCCCCCTAGCGGTACAAGAGACCCAGTACTTC. Encoded protein: CASSALPLAVQETQYF.

On this clonotype itself: This may come from a read error, since a much larger clone is one base off. The chain is built from TRBV29-1 and TRBJ2-3, with 11 positions matching TRBD2. CDR3 length: 14 amino acids. Germline-derived CDR1 and CDR2 are SQVTM and ANQGSEA. J lost 2 bases, V lost 7 bases, and 5 bases had no gene match. The CDR3 sequence: CSALAGAFTDTQYF. The DNA for the CDR3 is TGCAGCGCACTAGCGGGGGCCTTCACAGATACGCAGTATTTT.

The chain uses TRBV14 and TRBJ2-2; 8 bases align to TRBD1. V gave up 4 bases and J gave up 5 bases; unmatched junction bases: 6. The CDR3 extends over 15 amino acids. Germline CDR1 reads SGHDN; CDR2 reads FVKESK. The CDR3 sequence: CASSRGTGRTGELFF. The CDR3 DNA reads as TGTGCCAGCAGCCGGGGGACAGGACGGACCGGGGAGCTGTTTTTT.

This clonotype was recorded many times. The genes are TRBV4-3 and TRBJ2-1; D may be TRBD2 (5 bases). V lost 3 bases to trimming and J lost 9 bases, with 12 bases between them. The CDR3 is 13 residues long. Germline lookup yields CDR1 LGHNA and CDR2 YSLEER. CDR3 coding DNA: TGCGCCAGCAGCCAGGAAAACGCGGGTGAGCAGTTCTTC. Translating it yields CASSQENAGEQFF.